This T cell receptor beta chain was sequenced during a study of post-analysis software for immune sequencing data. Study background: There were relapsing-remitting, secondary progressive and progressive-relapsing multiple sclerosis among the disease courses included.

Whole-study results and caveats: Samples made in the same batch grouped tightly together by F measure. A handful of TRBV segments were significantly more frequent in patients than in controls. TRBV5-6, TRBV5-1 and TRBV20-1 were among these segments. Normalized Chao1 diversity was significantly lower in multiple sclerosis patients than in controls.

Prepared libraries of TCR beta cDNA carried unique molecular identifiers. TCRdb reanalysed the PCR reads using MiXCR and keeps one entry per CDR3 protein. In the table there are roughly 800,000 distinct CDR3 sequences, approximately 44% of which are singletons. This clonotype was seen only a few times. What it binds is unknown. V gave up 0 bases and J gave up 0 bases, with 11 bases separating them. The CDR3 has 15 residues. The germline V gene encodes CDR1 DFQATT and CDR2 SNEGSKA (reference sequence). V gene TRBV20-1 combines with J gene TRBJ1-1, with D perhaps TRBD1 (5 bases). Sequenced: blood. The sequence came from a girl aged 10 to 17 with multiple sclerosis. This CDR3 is CSARDTGVMNTEAFF. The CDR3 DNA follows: TGCAGTGCTAGAGATACAGGAGTGATGAACACTGAAGCTTTCTTT.